This T cell receptor beta chain was profiled in a study of T cell responses to AZD1222 COVID-19 vaccine. Study conclusions and caveats: AZD1222 recipients seropositive at baseline numbered only 6 or 7. In all cases, repertoires were sampled only after the peak T cell response. Dominant CD4 TCR responses targeted spike regions 160-218 and 743-854. White British people made up most donors, females outnumbered males, and clonal diversity was possibly underestimated.

This clone has only one observation. Its antigen is undetermined. The CDR3 spans 15 residues. V dropped 3 bases and J dropped 3; count of bases not matched to a gene: 5. Germline assignment: CDR1 SGHRS and CDR2 YFSETQ. The repertoire was sequenced with immunoSEQ multiplex PCR; TCRdb's copy has only in-frame clones and lacks some. Here the sample spans some 150,000 clones, roughly 93% being singletons. The V and J genes are TRBV5-1 and TRBJ1-2; 10 nucleotides match TRBD1. This material consisted of peripheral blood, taken on day 0 of MenACWY control vaccination. This receptor was obtained from an adult in good health. CDR3 nucleotide sequence: TGCGCCAGCAGCTACCGGGACAGGGGTGACTATGGCTACACCTTC. The encoded protein is CASSYRDRGDYGYTF.